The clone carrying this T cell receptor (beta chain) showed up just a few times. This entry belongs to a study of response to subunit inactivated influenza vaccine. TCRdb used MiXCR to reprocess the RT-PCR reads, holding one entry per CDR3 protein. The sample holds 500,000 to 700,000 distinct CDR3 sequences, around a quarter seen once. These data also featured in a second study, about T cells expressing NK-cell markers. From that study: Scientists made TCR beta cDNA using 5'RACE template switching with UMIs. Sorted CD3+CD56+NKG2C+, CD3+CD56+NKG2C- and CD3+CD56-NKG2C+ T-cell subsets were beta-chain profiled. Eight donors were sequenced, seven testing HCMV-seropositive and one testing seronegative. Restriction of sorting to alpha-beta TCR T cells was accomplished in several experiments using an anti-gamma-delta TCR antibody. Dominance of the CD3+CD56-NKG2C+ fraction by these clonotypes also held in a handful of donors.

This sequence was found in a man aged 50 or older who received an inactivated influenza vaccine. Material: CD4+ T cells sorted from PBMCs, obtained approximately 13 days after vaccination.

The CDR3 DNA reads as TGTGCCAGCAGCCAAGCGTCCAGGTTCAATGAGCAGTTCTTC. Protein: CASSQASRFNEQFF. The chain combines TRBV3-1 with TRBJ2-1; D is ambiguous. The V and J ends lost 1 base and 6 bases respectively, with 10 bases between them. In germline, CDR1 is LGHDT, CDR2 YNNKEL (reference sequence). The CDR3 sequence is 14 residues long.